Reported below is one TCR beta chain. The data belong to a study of T cell responses to AZD1222 COVID-19 vaccine. With 3 bases removed from V and 5 bases from J, the gap between germline ends came to 11 bases. This CDR3 region has 13 residues. Germline CDR1 and CDR2: SGHTA and FQGNSA. TCRdb keeps only in-frame clones here, not all; method: immunoSEQ multiplex PCR. The data contain 95,000 to 150,000 clones, 80% to 90% of them singletons. The origin of this receptor is an adult in good health. This chain uses TRBV7-2 with TRBJ2-7; tentatively, D is TRBD1 or TRBD2 (5 bases each). The sequencing used peripheral blood, collected on day 0 of AZD1222 vaccination. The CDR3 sequence is CASSFGGVDEQYF. The CDR3 nucleotides read TGTGCCAGCAGCTTTGGGGGAGTCGACGAGCAGTACTTC.